This TCR beta chain was identified during a study of cytomegalovirus exposure and HLA in healthy donors. In the PCR, 60 Vbeta and 13 Jbeta primers were used. The repertoire was sequenced with immunoSEQ multiplex PCR; TCRdb's copy has only in-frame clones and lacks some. Among about 67,000 clones, about four fifths were seen once, and the ten largest hold roughly 4%. The sample was PBMCs. The source is a young woman in good health and CMV-seronegative.

Here the CDR3 reads CAWSARGYNEQFF. The CDR3 region has the DNA TGTGCCTGGAGTGCCCGGGGCTACAATGAGCAGTTCTTC. The chain links TRBV30 to TRBJ2-1; a possible D gene is TRBD2 (5 bases). Trimming pared 1 base from V and 3 bases from J, leaving 7 bases between. CDR3 length: 13 amino acids. Germline V gene sequence: CDR1 GTSNPN, CDR2 SVGIG (reference sequence).